The 20 T cell receptor beta chains in this list originate from one sample, sequenced in a study of monozygotic twins with inflammatory bowel disease. For each CDR3 protein, TCRdb gives one entry from its re-call of the 5' RACE reads, without DNA. This sample's table reports more than 350,000 distinct CDR3 sequences. The sequencing sample was made of blood. These receptors all come from a human donor with ulcerative colitis or Crohn's disease, or a healthy co-twin of an affected twin (not recorded which).

The rearrangement joins TRBV6-2 or TRBV6-3 to TRBJ1-1; TCRdb's assignment of TRBD1 cannot be checked, as there is no DNA. CDR3 length: 14 residues. Germline V gene data show CDR1 as MNHEY and CDR2 as SVGEGT. CDR3 sequence: CASSYSRGGSEAFF.

This sequence joins TRBV3-1 and TRBJ2-1. CDR3 length: 12 amino acids. Germline-derived CDR1 and CDR2 are LGHDT and YNNKEL (reference sequence). The CDR3 here is CASSQASNEQFF.

The J gene is TRBJ2-2, the V gene TRBV4-2; the D call from TCRdb, TRBD2, cannot be confirmed without DNA. The CDR3 contains 16 residues. From germline, CDR1 is LGHNA and CDR2 YNFKEQ. CDR3 sequence reads: CASSQIGDYTTGELFF.

The chain uses TRBV20-1 and TRBJ1-4; TCRdb selects TRBD1, and the lack of DNA leaves this call unchecked. From germline, CDR1 is DFQATT and CDR2 SNEGSKA (reference sequence). CDR3 length equals 15 residues. This chain's CDR3 is CSAPSDRVTSDELFF.

The chain carries TRBV30 and TRBJ2-7. Germline loops: CDR1 GTSNPN, CDR2 SVGIG (reference sequence). The CDR3 contains 14 residues. The CDR3 sequence: CAWRSTGRSYEQYF. The variable domain in full, with the rest retrieved from reference TRBV30 and TRBJ2-7, is SQTIHQWPATLVQPVGSPLSLECTVEGTSNPNLYWYRQAAGRGLQLLFYSVGIGQISSEVPQNLSASRPQDRQFILSSKKLLLSDSGFYLCAWRSTGRSYEQYFGPGTRLTVT.

The gene calls are TRBV29-1 and TRBJ2-7; TCRdb designates TRBD1, a call that cannot be tested without DNA. Germline assignment: CDR1 SQVTM and CDR2 ANQGSEA. CDR3 size: 13 residues. The CDR3 protein is CSVRGHWDYEQYF.

The V and J genes are TRBV20-1 and TRBJ1-1. The CDR3 contains 14 residues. The germline V gene has CDR1 DFQATT and CDR2 SNEGSKA (reference sequence). This chain's CDR3 is CSASHELGNTEAFF.

The chain is built from TRBV12-3 or TRBV12-4 and TRBJ1-1; TCRdb outputs TRBD1, but without DNA this stays unchecked. The CDR3 has 13 residues. CDR3 amino acids: CASTPVSHTEAFF.

This chain joins TRBV4-3 and TRBJ1-4; TCRdb gives TRBD1 as the D gene, but with no DNA this cannot be confirmed. This CDR3 spans 15 amino acids. The germline V gene has CDR1 LGHNA and CDR2 YSLEER. The CDR3: CASSHWQRGDEKLFF.

CDR3 residues: CASSIASSTDTQYF. V gene TRBV6-1 combines with J gene TRBJ2-3; lacking DNA, the TRBD2 call made by TCRdb goes unchecked. The CDR3 extends over 14 amino acids. Germline V lookup: CDR1 MNHNS, CDR2 SASEGT.

This rearrangement joins TRBV3-1 to TRBJ2-3. Germline V gene sequence: CDR1 LGHDT, CDR2 YNNKEL (reference sequence). The CDR3 totals 15 residues. CDR3 sequence reads: CASSQLASGTDTQYF.

The rearrangement links TRBV19 to TRBJ1-5; the TCRdb D gene call, TRBD1, has no DNA to confirm it. The CDR3 has 15 residues. CDR1 and CDR2 from the germline V gene are LNHDA and SQIVND (reference sequence). CDR3: CASSEGTMLNSPQHF.

The chain links TRBV29-1 to TRBJ2-1. CDR3 size: 11 residues. Per the germline V gene, CDR1 is SQVTM and CDR2 is ANQGSEA. The CDR3 is CSVEDYNEQFF.

V usage is TRBV4-2 and J usage is TRBJ2-3; with no DNA, the TCRdb D assignment of TRBD1 cannot be verified. The CDR3 covers 16 residues. Looked up from germline, CDR1 is LGHNA and CDR2 is YNFKEQ. CDR3 sequence: CASSPAGVSAEDTQYF.

The chain combines TRBV20-1 with TRBJ1-5. The germline V gene encodes CDR1 DFQATT and CDR2 SNEGSKA (reference sequence). CDR3 size: 16 residues. The CDR3 is CSASYPQEVGNQPQHF.

The genes are TRBV5-1 and TRBJ1-1. Germline V gene data show CDR1 as SGHRS and CDR2 as YFSETQ. This CDR3 has 16 amino acids. CDR3 protein: CASSSRTGSQNTEAFF.

The chain carries TRBV5-6 and TRBJ2-3; TCRdb proposes TRBD2, but this gene call is untestable without DNA. The CDR3 runs to 15 residues. CDR1 SGHDT and CDR2 YYEEEE come from the germline V gene. The CDR3 here is CASRSRLAGTDTQYF. Full variable domain (outside the CDR3, taken from reference TRBV5-6 and TRBJ2-3): DAGVTQSPTHLIKTRGQQVTLRCSPKSGHDTVSWYQQALGQGPQFIFQYYEEEERQRGNFPDRFSGHQFPNYSSELNVNALLLGDSALYLCASRSRLAGTDTQYFGPGTRLTVL.

The chain employs TRBV5-1 and TRBJ2-1; TCRdb's D call of TRBD1 is untestable without DNA. The germline CDR1 and CDR2 sequences are SGHRS and YFSETQ. CDR3 length: 15 amino acids. CDR3 region: CASSSRTGSVNEQFF.

The chain combines TRBV28 with TRBJ2-7; the D call of TRBD1 rests on TCRdb alone, since no DNA is present to check it. CDR3 size: 13 residues. Germline V gene sequence: CDR1 MDHEN, CDR2 SYDVKM. CDR3 protein: CASSEAGPGEQYF. The complete variable domain, with remaining parts taken from reference TRBV28 and TRBJ2-7, reads DVKVTQSSRYLVKRTGEKVFLECVQDMDHENMFWYRQDPGLGLRLIYFSYDVKMKEKGDIPEGYSVSREKKERFSLILESASTNQTSMYLCASSEAGPGEQYFGPGTRLTVT.

The chain couples TRBV3-1 to TRBJ2-7; TCRdb's D call of TRBD1 is untestable without DNA. The length of the CDR3 is 15 residues. CDR1 LGHDT and CDR2 YNNKEL come from the germline V gene (reference sequence). The CDR3 is CASSRGGTDIYEQYF.